This TCR beta chain was recovered during a study of blood T cell repertoires in COVID-19. Looking at the study overall: COVID-19 samples, acute and convalescent, were from the United States, Italy and Spain. Sample material is recorded as cDNA or gDNA derived from T cells, B-cell-depleted T cells, or PBMCs.

Original handling: Amplifying reference gene primers gave estimates of nucleated cell counts. Sequenced by immunoSEQ multiplex PCR; TCRdb stores in-frame clones only, minus some. From that table come the V and J calls and clone size; the DNA was used to work out D and trimming. Of around 180,000 clones in the sample, 80% were seen once. The germline V and J ends were trimmed by 7 bases and 8 bases, with 21 bases remaining between them. The CDR3 spans 15 residues. Germline CDR1 LNHDA, CDR2 SQIVND (reference sequence). This clonotype was sampled from a man aged 65 to 79 with active or convalescent COVID-19. The sequenced sample was peripheral blood. The chain joins TRBV19 to TRBJ1-3, with TRBD1 as a possible D gene (5 bases). The CDR3 region has the DNA TGTGCCAGTACCCCTTCCGTACAGGCCCGGCACACCATATATTTT. This translates into CASTPSVQARHTIYF.